This T cell receptor (beta chain) was recovered during a study of memory CD4+ T cells and cytomegalovirus serostatus. The sort gate was single viable CD3+CD4+CD8-CD45RO+ cells for memory CD4+ T cells. The germline gives CDR1 MNHEY, CDR2 SVGAGI. This CDR3 comprises 16 residues. V lost 0 bases and J lost 3; bases outside the gene matches: 8. This table comes from immunoSEQ multiplex PCR, and its TCRdb copy is limited to in-frame clones, with some not included. The sample shows 40,000 to 55,000 clones, 76% of them seen only once. The gene calls are TRBV6-5 and TRBJ2-7; 7 nucleotides agree with TRBD1. The sequence came from an adult in good health and CMV-seronegative. Sequenced material: memory CD4+ T cells from blood. CDR3 sequence: CASSYSVSGQNYEQYF. CDR3 bases: TGTGCCAGCAGTTACTCGGTGTCGGGACAGAACTACGAGCAGTACTTC.